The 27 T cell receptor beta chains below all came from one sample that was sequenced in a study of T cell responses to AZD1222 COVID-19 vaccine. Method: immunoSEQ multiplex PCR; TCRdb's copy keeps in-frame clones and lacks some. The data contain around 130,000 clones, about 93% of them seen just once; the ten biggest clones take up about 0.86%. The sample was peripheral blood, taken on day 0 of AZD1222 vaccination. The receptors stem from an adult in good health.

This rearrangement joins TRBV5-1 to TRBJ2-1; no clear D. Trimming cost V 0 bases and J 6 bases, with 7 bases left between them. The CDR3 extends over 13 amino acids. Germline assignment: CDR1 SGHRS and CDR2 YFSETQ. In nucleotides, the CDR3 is TGCGCCAGCAGCTTGGGTATTTCCAATGAGCAGTTCTTC. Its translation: CASSLGISNEQFF.

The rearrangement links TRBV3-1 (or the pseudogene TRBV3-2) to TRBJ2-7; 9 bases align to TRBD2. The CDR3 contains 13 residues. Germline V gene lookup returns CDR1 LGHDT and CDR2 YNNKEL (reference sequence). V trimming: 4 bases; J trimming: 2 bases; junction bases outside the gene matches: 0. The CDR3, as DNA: TGTGCCAGCAGCCGACTAGCGGCCTACGAGCAGTACTTC. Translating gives CASSRLAAYEQYF.

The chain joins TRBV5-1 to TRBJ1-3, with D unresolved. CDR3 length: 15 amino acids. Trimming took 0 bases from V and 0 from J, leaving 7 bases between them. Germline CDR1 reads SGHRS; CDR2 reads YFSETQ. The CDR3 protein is CASSLGLSSGNTIYF. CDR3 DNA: TGCGCCAGCAGCTTGGGGTTAAGCTCTGGAAACACCATATATTTT.

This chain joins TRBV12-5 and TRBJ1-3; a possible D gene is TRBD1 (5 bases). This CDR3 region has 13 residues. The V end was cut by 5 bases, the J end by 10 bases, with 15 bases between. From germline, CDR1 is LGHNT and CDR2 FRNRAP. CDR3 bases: TGTGCTAGTGGTCCAGGGACGCCGGTGACCATATATTTT. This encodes CASGPGTPVTIYF.

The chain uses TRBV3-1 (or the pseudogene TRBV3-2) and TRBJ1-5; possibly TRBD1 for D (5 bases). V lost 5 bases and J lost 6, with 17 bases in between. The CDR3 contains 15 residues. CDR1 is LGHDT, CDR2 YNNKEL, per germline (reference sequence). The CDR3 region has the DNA TGTGCCAGCAGCTCAACGGACACGGGGGGTCAGCCCCAGCATTTT. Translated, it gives CASSSTDTGGQPQHF.

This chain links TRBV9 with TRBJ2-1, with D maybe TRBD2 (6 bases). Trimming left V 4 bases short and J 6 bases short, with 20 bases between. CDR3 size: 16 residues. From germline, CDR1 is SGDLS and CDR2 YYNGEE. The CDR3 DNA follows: TGTGCCAGCAGCTCCAGTGGCGGCGGGACTCCCAATGAGCAGTTCTTC. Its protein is CASSSSGGGTPNEQFF. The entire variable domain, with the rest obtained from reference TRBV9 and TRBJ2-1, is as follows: DSGVTQTPKHLITATGQRVTLRCSPRSGDLSVYWYQQSLDQGLQFLIQYYNGEERAKGNILERFSAQQFPDLHSELNLSSLELGDSALYFCASSSSGGGTPNEQFFGPGTRLTVL.

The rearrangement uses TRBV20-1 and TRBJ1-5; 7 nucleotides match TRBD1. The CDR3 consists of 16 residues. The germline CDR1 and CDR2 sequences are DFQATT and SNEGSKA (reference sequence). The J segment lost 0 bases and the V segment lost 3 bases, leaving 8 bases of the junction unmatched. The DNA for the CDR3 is TGCAGTGCTAGTGATACAGGGGATTATAGCAATCAGCCCCAGCATTTT. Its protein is CSASDTGDYSNQPQHF.

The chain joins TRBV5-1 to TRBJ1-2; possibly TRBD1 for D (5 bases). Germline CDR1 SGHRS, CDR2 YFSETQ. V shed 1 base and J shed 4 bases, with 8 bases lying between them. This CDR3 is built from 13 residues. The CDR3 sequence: CASSLRQSYGYTF. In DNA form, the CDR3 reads TGCGCCAGCAGCTTGAGACAGAGCTATGGCTACACCTTC. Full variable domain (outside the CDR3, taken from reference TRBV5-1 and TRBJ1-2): KAGVTQTPRYLIKTRGQQVTLSCSPISGHRSVSWYQQTPGQGLQFLFEYFSETQRNKGNFPGRFSGRQFSNSRSEMNVSTLELGDSALYLCASSLRQSYGYTFGSGTRLTVV.

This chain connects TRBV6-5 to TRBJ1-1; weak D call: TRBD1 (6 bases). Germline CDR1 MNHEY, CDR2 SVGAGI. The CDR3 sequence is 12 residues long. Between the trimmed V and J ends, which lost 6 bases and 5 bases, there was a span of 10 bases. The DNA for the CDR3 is TGTGCCAGCAGACAGGGAGCAACTGAAGCTTTCTTT. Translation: CASRQGATEAFF.

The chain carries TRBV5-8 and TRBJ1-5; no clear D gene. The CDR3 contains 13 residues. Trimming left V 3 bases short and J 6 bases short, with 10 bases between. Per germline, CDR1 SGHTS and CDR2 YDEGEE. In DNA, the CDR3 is TGTGCCAGCAGCTCCCTGGCGGGTCAGCCCCAGCATTTT. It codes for CASSSLAGQPQHF. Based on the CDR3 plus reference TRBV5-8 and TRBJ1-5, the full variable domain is EAGVTQSPTHLIKTRGQQATLRCSPISGHTSVYWYQQALGLGLQFLLWYDEGEERNRGNFPPRFSGRQFPNYSSELNVNALELEDSALYLCASSSLAGQPQHFGDGTRLSIL.

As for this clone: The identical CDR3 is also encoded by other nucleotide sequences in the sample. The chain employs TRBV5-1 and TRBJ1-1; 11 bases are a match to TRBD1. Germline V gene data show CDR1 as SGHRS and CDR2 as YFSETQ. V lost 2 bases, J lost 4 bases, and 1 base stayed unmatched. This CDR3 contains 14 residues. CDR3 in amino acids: CASSLGTGGTEAFF. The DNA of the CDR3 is TGCGCCAGCAGCTTAGGGACAGGGGGCACTGAAGCTTTCTTT. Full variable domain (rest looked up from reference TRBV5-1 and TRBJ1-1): KAGVTQTPRYLIKTRGQQVTLSCSPISGHRSVSWYQQTPGQGLQFLFEYFSETQRNKGNFPGRFSGRQFSNSRSEMNVSTLELGDSALYLCASSLGTGGTEAFFGQGTRLTVV.

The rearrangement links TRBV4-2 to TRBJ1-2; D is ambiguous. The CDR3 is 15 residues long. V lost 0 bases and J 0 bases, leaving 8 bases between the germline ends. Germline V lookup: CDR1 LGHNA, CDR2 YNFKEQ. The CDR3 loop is CASSQDLRANYGYTF. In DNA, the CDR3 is TGTGCCAGCAGCCAAGATTTGAGGGCTAACTATGGCTACACCTTC.

The CDR3 here is CAIWTGEAYGYTF. CDR3 nucleotide sequence: TGTGCCATTTGGACAGGGGAGGCCTATGGCTACACCTTC. V is TRBV10-3 and J is TRBJ1-2; 9 bases map to TRBD1. The V segment lost 9 bases and the J segment 4 bases; nucleotides outside the gene matches: 6. The CDR3 is made up of 13 amino acids. Per germline, CDR1 ENHRY and CDR2 SYGVKD.

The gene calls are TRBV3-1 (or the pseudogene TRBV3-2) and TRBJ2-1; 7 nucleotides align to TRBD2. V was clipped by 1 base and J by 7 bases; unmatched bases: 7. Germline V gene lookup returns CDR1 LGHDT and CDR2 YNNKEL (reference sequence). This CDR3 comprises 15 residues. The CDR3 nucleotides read TGTGCCAGCAGCCAAGTGGCGGGGGTCAGGAATGAGCAGTTCTTC. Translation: CASSQVAGVRNEQFF.

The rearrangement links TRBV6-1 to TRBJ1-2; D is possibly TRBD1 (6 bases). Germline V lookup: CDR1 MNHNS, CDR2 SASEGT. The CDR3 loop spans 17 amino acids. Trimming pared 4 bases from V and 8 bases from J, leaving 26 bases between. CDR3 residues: CASSGGVGAKIFRGYTF. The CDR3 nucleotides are TGTGCCAGCAGTGGGGGAGTGGGGGCGAAGATTTTCCGAGGCTACACCTTC.

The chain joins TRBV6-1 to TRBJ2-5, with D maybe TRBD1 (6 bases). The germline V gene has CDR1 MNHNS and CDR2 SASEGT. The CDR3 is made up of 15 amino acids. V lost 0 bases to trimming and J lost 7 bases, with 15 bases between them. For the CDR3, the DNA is TGTGCCAGCAGTGAAGCGACAGGCAACCACGCGACCCAGTACTTC. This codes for CASSEATGNHATQYF.

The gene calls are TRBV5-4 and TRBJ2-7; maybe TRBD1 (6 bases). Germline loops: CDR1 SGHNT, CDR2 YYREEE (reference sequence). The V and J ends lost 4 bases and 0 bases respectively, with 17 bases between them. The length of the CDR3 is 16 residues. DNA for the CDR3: TGTGCCAGCAGCCAGGGGACGCGGAGGAGCTCCTACGAGCAGTACTTC. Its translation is CASSQGTRRSSYEQYF.

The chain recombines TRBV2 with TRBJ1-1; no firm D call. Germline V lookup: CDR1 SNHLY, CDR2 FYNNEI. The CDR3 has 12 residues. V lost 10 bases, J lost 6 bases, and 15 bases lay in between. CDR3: CAIGRSYSEAFF. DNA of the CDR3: TGTGCCATTGGAAGGTCGTACTCTGAAGCTTTCTTT. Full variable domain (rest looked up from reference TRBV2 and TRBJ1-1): EPEVTQTPSHQVTQMGQEVILRCVPISNHLYFYWYRQILGQKVEFLVSFYNNEISEKSEIFDDQFSVERPDGSNFTLKIRSTKLEDSAMYFCAIGRSYSEAFFGQGTRLTVV.

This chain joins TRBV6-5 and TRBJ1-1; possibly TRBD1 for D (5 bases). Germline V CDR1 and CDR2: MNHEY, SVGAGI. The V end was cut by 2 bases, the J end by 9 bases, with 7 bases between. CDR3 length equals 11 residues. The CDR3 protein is CASSYDSQAFF. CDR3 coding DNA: TGTGCCAGCAGTTACGACAGTCAAGCTTTCTTT.

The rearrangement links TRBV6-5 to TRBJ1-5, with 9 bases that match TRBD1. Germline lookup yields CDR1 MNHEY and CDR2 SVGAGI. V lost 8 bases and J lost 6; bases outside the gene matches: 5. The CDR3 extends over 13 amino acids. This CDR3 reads CASVGTGRQPQHF. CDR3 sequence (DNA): TGTGCCAGCGTTGGGACAGGGCGTCAGCCCCAGCATTTT.

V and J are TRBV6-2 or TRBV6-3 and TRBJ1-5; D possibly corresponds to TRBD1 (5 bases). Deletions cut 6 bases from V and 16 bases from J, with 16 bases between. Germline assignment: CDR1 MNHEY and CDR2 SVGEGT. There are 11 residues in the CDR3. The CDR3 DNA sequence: TGTGCCAGCAGCCCTGGGACGGTGGTTCATTTT. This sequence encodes CASSPGTVVHF.

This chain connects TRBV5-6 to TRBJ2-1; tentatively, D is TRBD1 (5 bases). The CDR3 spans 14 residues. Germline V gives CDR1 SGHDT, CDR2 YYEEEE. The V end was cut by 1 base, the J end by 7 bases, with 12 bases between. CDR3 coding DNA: TGTGCCAGCAGCTTGTGGGCAGGGATAAATGAGCAGTTCTTC. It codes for CASSLWAGINEQFF.

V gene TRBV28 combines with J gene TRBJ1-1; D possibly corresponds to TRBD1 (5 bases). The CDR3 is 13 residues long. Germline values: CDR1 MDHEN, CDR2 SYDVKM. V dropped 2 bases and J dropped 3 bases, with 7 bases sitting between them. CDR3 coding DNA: TGTGCCAGCAGTTTAAGGGGATACACTGAAGCTTTCTTT. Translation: CASSLRGYTEAFF.

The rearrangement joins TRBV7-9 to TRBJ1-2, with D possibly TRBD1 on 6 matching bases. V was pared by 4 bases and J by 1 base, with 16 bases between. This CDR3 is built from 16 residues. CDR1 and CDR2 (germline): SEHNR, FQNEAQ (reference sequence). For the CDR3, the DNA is TGTGCCAGCAGCTCCTTACAGGGCAGTTTTAACTATGGCTACACCTTC. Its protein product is CASSSLQGSFNYGYTF.

In DNA, the CDR3 is TGTGCCAGCAGCTTGGTGAGGGGGCAAACGAACACTGAAGCTTTCTTT. Translating it yields CASSLVRGQTNTEAFF. The chain uses TRBV5-8 and TRBJ1-1; 7 bases agree with TRBD1. Germline V gives CDR1 SGHTS, CDR2 YDEGEE. The CDR3 is 16 amino acids. V lost 0 bases and J lost 1; bases outside the gene matches: 6.

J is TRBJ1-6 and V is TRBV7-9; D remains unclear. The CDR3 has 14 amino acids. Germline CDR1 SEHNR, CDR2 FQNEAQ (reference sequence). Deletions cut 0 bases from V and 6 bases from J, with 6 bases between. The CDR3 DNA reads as TGTGCCAGCAGCTTAGCGCTACTTAATTCACCCCTCCACTTT. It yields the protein CASSLALLNSPLHF.

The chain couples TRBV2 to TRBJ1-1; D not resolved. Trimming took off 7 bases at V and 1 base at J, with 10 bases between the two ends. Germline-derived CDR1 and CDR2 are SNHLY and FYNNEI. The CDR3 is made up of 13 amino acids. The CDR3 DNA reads TGTGCCAGCAACGTGAACCCGAACACTGAAGCTTTCTTT. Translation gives CASNVNPNTEAFF.